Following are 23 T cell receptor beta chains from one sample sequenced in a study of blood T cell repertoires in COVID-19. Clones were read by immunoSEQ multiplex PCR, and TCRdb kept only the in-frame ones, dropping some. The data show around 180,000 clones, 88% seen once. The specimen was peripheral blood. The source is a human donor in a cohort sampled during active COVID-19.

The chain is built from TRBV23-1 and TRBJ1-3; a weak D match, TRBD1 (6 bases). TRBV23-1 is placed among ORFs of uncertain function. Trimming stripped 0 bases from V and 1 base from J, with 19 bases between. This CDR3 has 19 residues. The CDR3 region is CASSQSPDRTVPSGNTIYF. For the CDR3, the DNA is TGCGCCAGCAGTCAATCGCCGGACCGGACAGTCCCTTCTGGAAACACCATATATTTT.

CDR3 DNA sequence: TGTGCCAGCAGTCTTAACACAGATACGCAGTATTTT. Its protein is CASSLNTDTQYF. This chain joins TRBV12-3 or TRBV12-4 and TRBJ2-3; D not certain. The CDR3 extends over 12 amino acids. The V end was cut by 5 bases, the J end by 2 bases, with 5 bases between.

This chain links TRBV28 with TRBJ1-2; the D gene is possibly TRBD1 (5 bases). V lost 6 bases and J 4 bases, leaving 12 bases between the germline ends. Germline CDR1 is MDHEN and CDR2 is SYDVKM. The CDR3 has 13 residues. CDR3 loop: CASRRGEAYGYTF. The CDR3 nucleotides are TGTGCCAGCAGGCGGGGGGAGGCCTATGGCTACACCTTC.

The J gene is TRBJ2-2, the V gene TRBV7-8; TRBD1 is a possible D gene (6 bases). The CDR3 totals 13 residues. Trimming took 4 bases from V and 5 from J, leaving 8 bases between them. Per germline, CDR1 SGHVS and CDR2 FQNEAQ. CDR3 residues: CASSSGVTGELFF. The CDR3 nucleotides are TGTGCCAGCAGCTCAGGGGTAACCGGGGAGCTGTTTTTT.

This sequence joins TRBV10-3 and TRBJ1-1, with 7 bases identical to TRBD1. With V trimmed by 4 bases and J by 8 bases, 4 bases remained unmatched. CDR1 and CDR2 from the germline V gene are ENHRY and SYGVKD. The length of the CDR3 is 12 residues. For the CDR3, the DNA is TGTGCCATCAGTGTGGGGACAGCGGAAGCTTTCTTT. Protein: CAISVGTAEAFF.

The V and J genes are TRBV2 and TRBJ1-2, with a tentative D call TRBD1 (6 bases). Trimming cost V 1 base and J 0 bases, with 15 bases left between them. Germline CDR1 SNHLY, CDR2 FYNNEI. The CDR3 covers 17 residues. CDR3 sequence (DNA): TGTGCCAGCAGTGAAGGCAGGGGCCCTTTTGCTAACTATGGCTACACCTTC. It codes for CASSEGRGPFANYGYTF.

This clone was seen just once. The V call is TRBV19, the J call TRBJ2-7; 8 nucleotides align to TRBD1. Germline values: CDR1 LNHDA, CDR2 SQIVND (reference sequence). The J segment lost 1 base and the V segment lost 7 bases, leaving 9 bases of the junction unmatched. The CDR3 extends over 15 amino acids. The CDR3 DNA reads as TGTGCCAGTACCCCCGGGACAGGTCATTCCTACGAGCAGTACTTC. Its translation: CASTPGTGHSYEQYF.

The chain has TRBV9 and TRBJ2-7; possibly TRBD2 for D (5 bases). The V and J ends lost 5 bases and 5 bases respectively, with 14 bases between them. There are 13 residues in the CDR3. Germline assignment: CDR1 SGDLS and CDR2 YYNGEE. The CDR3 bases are TGTGCCAGCAGTCCGGGGAGTTGGAACGAGCAGTACTTC. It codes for CASSPGSWNEQYF.

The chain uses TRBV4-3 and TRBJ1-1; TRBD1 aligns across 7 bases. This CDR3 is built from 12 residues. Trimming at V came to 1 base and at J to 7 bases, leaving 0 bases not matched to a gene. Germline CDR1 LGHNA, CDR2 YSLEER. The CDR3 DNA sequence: TGCGCCAGCAGCCAAGGGGACAGTGAAGCTTTCTTT. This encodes CASSQGDSEAFF.

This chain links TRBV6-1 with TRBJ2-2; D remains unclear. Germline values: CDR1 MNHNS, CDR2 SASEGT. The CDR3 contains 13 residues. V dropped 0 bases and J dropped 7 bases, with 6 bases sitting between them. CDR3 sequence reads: CASSEARRGELFF. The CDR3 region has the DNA TGTGCCAGCAGTGAAGCGCGCCGCGGGGAGCTGTTTTTT.

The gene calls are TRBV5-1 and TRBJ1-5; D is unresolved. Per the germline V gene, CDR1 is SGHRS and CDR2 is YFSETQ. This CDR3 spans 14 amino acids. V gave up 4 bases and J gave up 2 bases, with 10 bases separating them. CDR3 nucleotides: TGCGCCAGCAGCCTTGGAGAACGCAATCAGCCCCAGCATTTT. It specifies CASSLGERNQPQHF.

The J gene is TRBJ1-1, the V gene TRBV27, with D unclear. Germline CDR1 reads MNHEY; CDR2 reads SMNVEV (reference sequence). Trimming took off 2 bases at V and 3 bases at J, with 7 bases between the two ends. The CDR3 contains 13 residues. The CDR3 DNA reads TGTGCCAGCAGTTTAAACAGATACACTGAAGCTTTCTTT. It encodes CASSLNRYTEAFF.

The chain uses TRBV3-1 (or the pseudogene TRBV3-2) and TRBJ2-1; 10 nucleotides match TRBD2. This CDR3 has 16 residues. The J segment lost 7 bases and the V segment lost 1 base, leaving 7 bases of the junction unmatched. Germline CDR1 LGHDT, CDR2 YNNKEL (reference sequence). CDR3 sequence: CASSQGLAGAVNEQFF. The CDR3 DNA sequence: TGTGCCAGCAGCCAAGGACTAGCGGGCGCCGTGAATGAGCAGTTCTTC.

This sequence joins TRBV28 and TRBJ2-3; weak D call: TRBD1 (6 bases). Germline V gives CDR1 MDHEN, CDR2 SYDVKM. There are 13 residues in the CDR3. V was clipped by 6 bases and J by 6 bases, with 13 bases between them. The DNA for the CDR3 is TGTGCCAGCAGGGACAGTGCCACGGATACGCAGTATTTT. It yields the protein CASRDSATDTQYF.

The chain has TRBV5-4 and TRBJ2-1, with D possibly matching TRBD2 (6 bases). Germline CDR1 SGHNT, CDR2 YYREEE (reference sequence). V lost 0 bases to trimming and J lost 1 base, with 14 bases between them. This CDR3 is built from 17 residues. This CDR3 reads CASSLAQSAGSYNEQFF. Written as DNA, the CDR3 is TGTGCCAGCAGCTTGGCTCAATCCGCGGGATCCTACAATGAGCAGTTCTTC.

The CDR3 bases are TGTGCCAGTAGGAGACGGGGACAGGGGGCAATTAGCTCCTACAATGAGCAGTTCTTC. Its protein product is CASRRRGQGAISSYNEQFF. This rearrangement joins TRBV19 to TRBJ2-1; 12 nucleotides agree with TRBD1. Germline CDR1 and CDR2: LNHDA and SQIVND (reference sequence). CDR3 length: 19 amino acids. The junction had 12 bases not matched to a gene; V was cut back by 6 bases and J by 0 bases. Based on the CDR3 plus reference TRBV19 and TRBJ2-1, the full variable domain is DGGITQSPKYLFRKEGQNVTLSCEQNLNHDAMYWYRQDPGQGLRLIYYSQIVNDFQKGDIAEGYSVSREKKESFPLTVTSAQKNPTAFYLCASRRRGQGAISSYNEQFFGPGTRLTVL.

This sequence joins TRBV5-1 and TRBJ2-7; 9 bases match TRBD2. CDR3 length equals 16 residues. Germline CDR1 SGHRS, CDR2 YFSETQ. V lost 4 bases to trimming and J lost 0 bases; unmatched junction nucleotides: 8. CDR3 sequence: CASSPWTSVGSYEQYF. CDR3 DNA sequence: TGCGCCAGCAGCCCTTGGACTAGCGTTGGCTCCTACGAGCAGTACTTC. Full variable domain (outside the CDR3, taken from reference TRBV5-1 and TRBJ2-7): KAGVTQTPRYLIKTRGQQVTLSCSPISGHRSVSWYQQTPGQGLQFLFEYFSETQRNKGNFPGRFSGRQFSNSRSEMNVSTLELGDSALYLCASSPWTSVGSYEQYFGPGTRLTVT.

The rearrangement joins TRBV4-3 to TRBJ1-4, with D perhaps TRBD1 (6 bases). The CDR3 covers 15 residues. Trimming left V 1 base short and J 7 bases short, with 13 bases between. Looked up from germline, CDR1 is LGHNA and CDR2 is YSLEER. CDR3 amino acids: CASSQGTARSEKLFF. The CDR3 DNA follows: TGCGCCAGCAGCCAAGGGACAGCTCGGTCTGAAAAACTGTTTTTT.

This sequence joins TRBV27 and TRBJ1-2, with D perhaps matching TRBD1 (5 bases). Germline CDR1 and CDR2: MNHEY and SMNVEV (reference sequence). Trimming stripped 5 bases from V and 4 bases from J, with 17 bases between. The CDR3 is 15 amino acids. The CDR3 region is CASSRDPWGGYGYTF. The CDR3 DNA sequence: TGTGCCAGCAGTCGAGACCCCTGGGGGGGCTATGGCTACACCTTC.

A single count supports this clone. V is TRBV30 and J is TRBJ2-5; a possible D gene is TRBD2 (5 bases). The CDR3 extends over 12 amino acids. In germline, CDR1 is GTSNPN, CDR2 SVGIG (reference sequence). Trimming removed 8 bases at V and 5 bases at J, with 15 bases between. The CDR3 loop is CALSNSVETQYF. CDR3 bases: TGTGCCCTCTCAAATAGCGTGGAGACCCAGTACTTC.

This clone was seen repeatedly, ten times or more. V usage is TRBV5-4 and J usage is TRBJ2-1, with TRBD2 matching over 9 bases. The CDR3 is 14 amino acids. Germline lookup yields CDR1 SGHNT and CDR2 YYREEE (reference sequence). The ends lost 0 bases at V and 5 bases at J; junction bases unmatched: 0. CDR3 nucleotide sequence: TGTGCCAGCAGCTTGGGCGGGAGGGACAATGAGCAGTTCTTC. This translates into CASSLGGRDNEQFF.

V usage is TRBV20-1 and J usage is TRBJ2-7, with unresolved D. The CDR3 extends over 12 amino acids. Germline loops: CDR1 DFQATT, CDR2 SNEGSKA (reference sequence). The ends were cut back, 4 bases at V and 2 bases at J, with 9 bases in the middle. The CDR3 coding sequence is TGCAGTGCTACTGACTTAACCTACGAGCAGTACTTC. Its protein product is CSATDLTYEQYF.

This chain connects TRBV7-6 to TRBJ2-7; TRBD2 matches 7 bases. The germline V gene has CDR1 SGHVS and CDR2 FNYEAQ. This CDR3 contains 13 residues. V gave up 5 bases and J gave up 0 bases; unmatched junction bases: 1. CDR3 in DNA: TGTGCCAGCAGCCCGGGAGGCTCCTACGAGCAGTACTTC. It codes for CASSPGGSYEQYF.